This is a list of T cell receptor beta chains from one sample in a study of T cells in Graves' hyperthyroidism and ophthalmopathy. TCRdb re-derived calls from the multiplex PCR reads in MiXCR, one entry per CDR3 protein. The sample includes fewer than 450,000 distinct CDR3 sequences, approximately 17% seen only once; the top ten take 34%. Sequenced input: blood. These receptors came from a woman aged 25 to 39 with Graves' hyperthyroidism that later progressed to Graves' ophthalmopathy. Both conserved end residues are part of each CDR3. A D gene is named only where the DNA matches it firmly. Rows give clone size only sometimes, using once, few, many, or a class for an expanded clone.

v_gene,d_gene,abundance,j_gene,CDR3nt,CDR3aa
TRBV7-2,.,many,TRBJ1-1,TGTGCCAGCAGCTTAGTAAGCATGACTGAAGCTTTCTTT,CASSLVSMTEAFF
TRBV28,.,many,TRBJ2-3,TGTGCCAGCAGTTGGAGCAACCCTAGCACAGATACGCAGTATTTT,CASSWSNPSTDTQYF
TRBV6-5,.,many,TRBJ1-4,TGTGCCAGCAGTTACACTGGTGGGGGGTGGGAAAAACTGTTTTTT,CASSYTGGGWEKLFF
TRBV19,.,few,TRBJ1-2,TGTGCCAGTAGTATTCGTGGGGCCTCTGGCTACACCTTC,CASSIRGASGYTF
TRBV4-1,TRBD2,.,TRBJ2-1,TGCGCCAGCAGCCAAGAAAGCGGGGGGCTACCCTACAATGAGCAGTTCTTC,CASSQESGGLPYNEQFF
TRBV2,.,many,TRBJ2-5,TGTGCCAGCGGTATGGCTAGCCCTTACCAAGAGACCCAGTACTTC,CASGMASPYQETQYF
TRBV19,TRBD1,.,TRBJ2-1,TGTGCCAGTAGTCCGGACGGGACAGTCTACAATGAGCAGTTCTTC,CASSPDGTVYNEQFF
TRBV19,.,few,TRBJ1-5,TGTGCCAGTAGTATAGAAGCCTTGCAGGGAGGCAGCAATCAGCCCCAGCATTTT,CASSIEALQGGSNQPQHF
TRBV4-1,.,many,TRBJ1-6,TGCGCCAGCAGCCAAGATAGGTGGGTTACACCCCTCCACTTT,CASSQDRWVTPLHF
TRBV6-1,TRBD1,many,TRBJ2-3,TGTGCCAGCAGTGAACTTGGGGGACAGACTAGCACAGATACGCAGTATTTT,CASSELGGQTSTDTQYF
TRBV7-9,.,few,TRBJ1-5,TGTGCCAGCAGCTTAGGCGGGGCTTCGCAGCCCCAGCATTTT,CASSLGGASQPQHF
TRBV30,.,many,TRBJ1-1,TGTGCCTGGAGTGTAGTCGGCACTGAAGCTTTCTTT,CAWSVVGTEAFF
TRBV7-9,.,.,TRBJ2-5,TGTGCCAGCAGCCCATCTACAGCGGGAGAGACCCAGTACTTC,CASSPSTAGETQYF
TRBV20-1,.,many,TRBJ2-3,TGCAGTGCCTCTTCCCGGGGTGGGACAGATACGCAGTATTTT,CSASSRGGTDTQYF
TRBV18,.,many,TRBJ1-5,TGTGCCAGCTCCCTTGCCAGGGGCAATCAGCCCCAGCATTTT,CASSLARGNQPQHF
TRBV20-1,.,many,TRBJ1-2,TGCAGTGCTAGTAGCGCAGAGAACGTTTATGGCTACACCTTC,CSASSAENVYGYTF
TRBV11-2,.,many,TRBJ2-1,TGTGCCAGCAAAATTGGGCCCCGATACAATGAGCAGTTCTTC,CASKIGPRYNEQFF
TRBV20-1,.,.,TRBJ1-1,TGCAGTGCTAGAGTCCCCGGGAGGGACACTGAAGCTTTCTTT,CSARVPGRDTEAFF
TRBV29-1,.,many,TRBJ2-7,TGCAGCGTTGTCGTTAGGGAAACCTACGAGCAGTACTTC,CSVVVRETYEQYF
TRBV30,TRBD2,many,TRBJ2-3,TGTGCCTGGAGTCGGTTAGCGGGAGGGCCAGATACGCAGTATTTT,CAWSRLAGGPDTQYF
TRBV6-1,.,few,TRBJ2-1,TGTGCCAGCAGTTCACAGGGATATGAGCAGTTCTTC,CASSSQGYEQFF
TRBV4-1,TRBD2,few,TRBJ2-1,TGCGCCAGCAGCCAAGGACGGGATTTAGTAGCGGGGCTGTACAATGAGCAGTTCTTC,CASSQGRDLVAGLYNEQFF
TRBV6-1,TRBD2,many,TRBJ2-3,TGTGCCAGCAGTGAACGGGGGGACACAGATACGCAGTATTTT,CASSERGDTDTQYF
TRBV5-1,TRBD1,few,TRBJ1-1,TGCGCCAGCAGCTTGGGGACAGGGGGTTGGACTGAAGCTTTCTTT,CASSLGTGGWTEAFF
TRBV11-1,.,.,TRBJ2-7,TGTGCCAGCAGCACATACATGCGGGGTTATACAGGGGCCTACGAGCAGTACTTC,CASSTYMRGYTGAYEQYF
TRBV29-1,.,few,TRBJ2-7,TGCAGCGTTGAGGTGGGGATTGAAAGCTCCTACGAGCAGTACTTC,CSVEVGIESSYEQYF
TRBV19,.,few,TRBJ2-2,TGTGCCAGTAGACAACAAGGGTTCGGAGAGCTGTTTTTT,CASRQQGFGELFF
TRBV19,TRBD2,.,TRBJ2-1,TGTGCCAGTAGTATAGGGGGGGGGAACAATGAGCAGTTCTTC,CASSIGGGNNEQFF
TRBV3-1,.,many,TRBJ2-4,TGTGCCAGCAGCCAGGGTTTTATAGCCAAAAACATTCAGTACTTC,CASSQGFIAKNIQYF
TRBV3-1,TRBD1,many,TRBJ2-1,TGTGCCAGCAGCCAAGTAATTAGGGACAGACCCTCAGGCAATGAGCAGTTCTTC,CASSQVIRDRPSGNEQFF
TRBV7-9,TRBD2,many,TRBJ2-1,TGTGCCAGCAGCACCAGACTAGCGGGAGAGGGCAATGAGCAGTTCTTC,CASSTRLAGEGNEQFF
TRBV6-2/TRBV6-3,TRBD1,many,TRBJ1-5,TGTGCCAGCGCAGGGGGAACCGAAGGCAATAGCAATCAGCCCCAGCATTTT,CASAGGTEGNSNQPQHF
TRBV19,TRBD2,few,TRBJ2-1,TGTGCCAGTAGTATAGATCTTAGCGGGGGGGGTCATGAGCAGTTCTTC,CASSIDLSGGGHEQFF
TRBV3-1,TRBD1,many,TRBJ1-4,TGTGCCAGCAGCTTAGGACAGGGGGCAGAAAAACTGTTTTTT,CASSLGQGAEKLFF
TRBV5-1,.,many,TRBJ1-2,.,CASSLFGQGNGNTF
TRBV20-1,.,many,TRBJ2-7,TGCAGTGCTAGAGCTCCCCTCCCGCAGGGGCCCTACGAGCAGTACTTC,CSARAPLPQGPYEQYF
TRBV2,.,.,TRBJ2-7,TGTGCCAGCAGTGGAAGCGGGCTTGACTACGAGCAGTACTTC,CASSGSGLDYEQYF
TRBV7-8,TRBD2,.,TRBJ2-1,TGTGCCAGCAGGCTAGCGGGAGACTCCGTGCAGTTCTTC,CASRLAGDSVQFF
TRBV29-1,TRBD2,.,TRBJ2-3,TGCAGCGTTGGTAGGACTAGCGGGGCAGGAGATACGCAGTATTTT,CSVGRTSGAGDTQYF
TRBV6-5,TRBD2,many,TRBJ2-7,TGTGCCAGCAGTTACTCGATGGCCCTAGCGGGAGATCGGTACGAGCAGTACTTC,CASSYSMALAGDRYEQYF
TRBV5-1,TRBD1,many,TRBJ2-5,TGCGCCAGCAGCTTGTCTGGGACAGGGGGCGGGGAGACCCAGTACTTC,CASSLSGTGGGETQYF
TRBV6-1,.,many,TRBJ1-1,TGTGCCAGCAGTAGACAGGCTGCAATGTGGGACACTGAAGCTTTCTTT,CASSRQAAMWDTEAFF
TRBV5-1,TRBD2,many,TRBJ2-3,TGCGCCAGCAGCTTGTACCCTAGCGGAAGCACAGATACGCAGTATTTT,CASSLYPSGSTDTQYF
TRBV29-1,.,.,TRBJ2-7,TGCAGCGCCAGGGGGGGGGGCTACCCCTACGAGCAGTACTTC,CSARGGGYPYEQYF
TRBV28,.,many,TRBJ1-1,TGTGCCAGCATCCCCCTCAACCAAAACACTGAAGCTTTCTTT,CASIPLNQNTEAFF
TRBV7-2,TRBD1,few,TRBJ1-3,TGTGCCAGCAGCCCCCGGGACAGCTCTGGAAACACCATATATTTT,CASSPRDSSGNTIYF
TRBV27,.,many,TRBJ2-3,TGTGCCAGCAGTCCCTCTGCCTTCACAGATACGCAGTATTTT,CASSPSAFTDTQYF
TRBV27,TRBD1,many,TRBJ2-7,TGTGCCAGCGCGAGCCGGGACAGAGACTACGAGCAGTACTTC,CASASRDRDYEQYF
TRBV5-1,.,many,TRBJ2-2,TGCGCCAGCAGCTTGATGGGTCCCAGCCTTCCGAACACCGGGGAGCTGTTTTTT,CASSLMGPSLPNTGELFF
TRBV6-1,TRBD1,many,TRBJ2-1,TGTGCCAGCAGCGAGCTCGACAGGGGCAATGAGCAGTTCTTC,CASSELDRGNEQFF
TRBV19,TRBD1,.,TRBJ1-6,TGTGCCAGTAGTACGGGACAGGGTCGTTCACCCCTCCACTTT,CASSTGQGRSPLHF
TRBV7-9,TRBD1,once,TRBJ2-2,TGTGCCAGCAGCCCGGCAGGGGGCGCGTACACCGGGGAGCTGTTTTTT,CASSPAGGAYTGELFF
TRBV5-1,.,.,TRBJ2-7,TGCGCCAGCAGCTTTACGGACAGTCCCTACGAGCAGTACTTC,CASSFTDSPYEQYF